These T cell receptor beta chains were read from a single sample in a study of HIV-infected patients and healthy controls. TCRdb used MiXCR to reprocess the 5' RACE reads, holding one entry per CDR3 protein. The sample comprises fewer than 6,500 distinct CDR3 sequences, around a quarter of which are singletons, and around 25% rests with the top ten. The specimen was blood, collected before antiretroviral therapy. The source is an adult with HIV infection. The CDR3 runs from the conserved cysteine through the conserved F or W. The D gene is left open where the match is weak. Only some rows state a clone size, as once, few, many or a class for expanded clones.

clone size: many
J gene: TRBJ1-6
V gene: TRBV25-1
D gene: NA
CDR3 protein: CASSESGGGRPLHF
CDR3 DNA: TGTGCCAGCAGTGAATCCGGAGGGGGGCGGCCCCTCCACTTT

clone size: NA
J gene: TRBJ2-2
V gene: TRBV9
D gene: TRBD2
CDR3 protein: CASSPTEGLAGGSGELFF
CDR3 DNA: TGTGCCAGCAGCCCAACTGAGGGACTAGCGGGAGGGTCCGGGGAGCTGTTTTTT

clone size: medium-sized
J gene: TRBJ1-1
V gene: TRBV2
D gene: NA
CDR3 protein: CASSPGAPNTEAFF
CDR3 DNA: TGTGCCAGCAGCCCAGGGGCCCCGAACACTGAAGCTTTCTTT

clone size: NA
J gene: TRBJ1-1
V gene: TRBV7-9
D gene: TRBD1
CDR3 protein: CASSLGPGQRNTEAFF
CDR3 DNA: TGTGCCAGCAGCTTAGGGCCGGGACAGAGGAACACTGAAGCTTTCTTT

clone size: many
J gene: TRBJ1-1
V gene: TRBV11-2
D gene: NA
CDR3 protein: CASSQGVNTEAFF
CDR3 DNA: TGTGCCAGCAGTCAAGGAGTGAACACTGAAGCTTTCTTT

clone size: NA
J gene: TRBJ1-3
V gene: TRBV11-2
D gene: TRBD1
CDR3 protein: CASSFGTAVSGNTIYF
CDR3 DNA: TGTGCCAGCAGCTTTGGGACAGCCGTCTCTGGAAACACCATATATTTT

clone size: NA
J gene: TRBJ2-7
V gene: TRBV6-5
D gene: NA
CDR3 protein: CASSYQQAEPNYEQYF
CDR3 DNA: TGTGCCAGCAGTTATCAACAGGCAGAACCCAACTACGAGCAGTACTTC

clone size: many
J gene: TRBJ2-3
V gene: TRBV12-3/TRBV12-4
D gene: NA
CDR3 protein: CASSGRMTSTDTQYF
CDR3 DNA: TGTGCCAGCAGTGGCAGAATGACTAGCACAGATACGCAGTATTTT

clone size: medium-sized
J gene: TRBJ1-6
V gene: TRBV6-6
D gene: NA
CDR3 protein: CASSPRDGGHSPLHF
CDR3 DNA: TGTGCCAGCAGTCCACGGGACGGAGGGCATTCACCCCTCCACTTT

clone size: many
J gene: TRBJ2-3
V gene: TRBV13
D gene: NA
CDR3 protein: CASSLVRAGFTDTQYF
CDR3 DNA: TGTGCCAGCAGCTTAGTCCGCGCAGGGTTCACAGATACGCAGTATTTT

clone size: medium-sized
J gene: TRBJ2-7
V gene: TRBV30
D gene: NA
CDR3 protein: CAWSVPEQYF
CDR3 DNA: TGTGCCTGGAGTGTCCCCGAGCAGTACTTC

clone size: many
J gene: TRBJ2-7
V gene: TRBV4-1
D gene: NA
CDR3 protein: CASSQVTGWVGGQYF
CDR3 DNA: TGCGCCAGCAGCCAAGTAACAGGTTGGGTAGGGGGGCAGTACTTC

clone size: NA
J gene: TRBJ2-1
V gene: TRBV18
D gene: NA
CDR3 protein: CASSPLDEQFF
CDR3 DNA: TGTGCCAGCTCACCCTTGGATGAGCAGTTCTTC

clone size: medium-sized
J gene: TRBJ1-4
V gene: TRBV12-3/TRBV12-4
D gene: NA
CDR3 protein: CASSPIGDWSTNEKLFF
CDR3 DNA: TGTGCCAGCAGCCCCATAGGTGACTGGTCAACTAATGAAAAACTGTTTTTT

clone size: many
J gene: TRBJ2-2
V gene: TRBV13
D gene: TRBD1
CDR3 protein: CASSLPTGENTGELFF
CDR3 DNA: TGTGCCAGCAGCCTCCCGACAGGGGAAAACACCGGGGAGCTGTTTTTT

clone size: NA
J gene: TRBJ2-7
V gene: TRBV27
D gene: TRBD1
CDR3 protein: CASSLLGTGLYEQYF
CDR3 DNA: TGTGCCAGCAGTTTATTGGGGACAGGGCTGTACGAGCAGTACTTC

clone size: NA
J gene: TRBJ1-4
V gene: TRBV27
D gene: NA
CDR3 protein: CASSPGGAGEKLFF
CDR3 DNA: TGTGCCAGCAGTCCCGGGGGAGCGGGCGAAAAACTGTTTTTT

clone size: many
J gene: TRBJ2-5
V gene: TRBV28
D gene: NA
CDR3 protein: CASSSGELNQETQYF
CDR3 DNA: TGTGCCAGCAGTTCGGGAGAGCTAAACCAAGAGACCCAGTACTTC

clone size: NA
J gene: TRBJ2-5
V gene: TRBV3-1
D gene: TRBD1
CDR3 protein: CASSQEYRGRLQETQYF
CDR3 DNA: TGTGCCAGCAGCCAAGAATACAGGGGGCGTCTACAAGAGACCCAGTACTTC

clone size: medium-sized
J gene: TRBJ2-7
V gene: TRBV7-9
D gene: NA
CDR3 protein: CASTPPGGTEQYF
CDR3 DNA: TGTGCCAGCACCCCCCCTGGGGGGACCGAGCAGTACTTC

clone size: medium-sized
J gene: TRBJ2-2
V gene: TRBV18
D gene: TRBD1
CDR3 protein: CASSLGQTGTGELFF
CDR3 DNA: TGTGCCAGCTCACTGGGACAGACTGGCACCGGGGAGCTGTTTTTT

clone size: many
J gene: TRBJ1-1
V gene: TRBV7-6
D gene: NA
CDR3 protein: CASSSDTNTEAFF
CDR3 DNA: TGTGCCAGCAGCTCGGACACGAACACTGAAGCTTTCTTT

clone size: medium-sized
J gene: TRBJ2-3
V gene: TRBV10-3
D gene: NA
CDR3 protein: CAISEPRESGTDTQYF
CDR3 DNA: TGTGCCATCAGTGAGCCGCGTGAGTCAGGCACAGATACGCAGTATTTT

clone size: many
J gene: TRBJ1-5
V gene: TRBV19
D gene: NA
CDR3 protein: CASSITGSSNQPQHF
CDR3 DNA: TGTGCCAGTAGTATCACAGGGTCTAGCAATCAGCCCCAGCATTTT

clone size: medium-sized
J gene: TRBJ2-7
V gene: TRBV19
D gene: NA
CDR3 protein: CASSIDLGRAYEQYF
CDR3 DNA: TGTGCCAGTAGTATAGATCTAGGCAGAGCCTACGAGCAGTACTTC

clone size: NA
J gene: TRBJ2-3
V gene: TRBV7-9
D gene: TRBD2
CDR3 protein: CASSLSSSGGPDTQYF
CDR3 DNA: TGTGCCAGCAGCTTAAGCTCTAGCGGGGGCCCAGATACGCAGTATTTT

clone size: many
J gene: TRBJ2-4
V gene: TRBV5-1
D gene: NA
CDR3 protein: CASSFEVQEALSKNIQYF
CDR3 DNA: TGCGCCAGCAGCTTTGAAGTTCAGGAGGCCTTATCCAAAAACATTCAGTACTTC

clone size: many
J gene: TRBJ2-4
V gene: TRBV18
D gene: TRBD1
CDR3 protein: CASSPLQGAETDIQYF
CDR3 DNA: TGTGCCAGCTCACCATTACAGGGGGCCGAAACGGACATTCAGTACTTC

clone size: NA
J gene: TRBJ2-2
V gene: TRBV7-6
D gene: NA
CDR3 protein: CASSLDPTGTPTGEMFF
CDR3 DNA: TGTGCCAGCAGCTTAGATCCAACCGGGACACCAACCGGGGAGATGTTTTTT

clone size: many
J gene: TRBJ1-5
V gene: TRBV6-6
D gene: NA
CDR3 protein: CAIRSGYSNQPQHF
CDR3 DNA: TGTGCCATCCGGTCCGGATATAGCAATCAGCCCCAGCATTTT

clone size: many
J gene: TRBJ1-4
V gene: TRBV7-9
D gene: NA
CDR3 protein: CASSFLGEKLFF
CDR3 DNA: TGTGCCAGCAGCTTTTTAGGTGAAAAACTGTTTTTT

clone size: NA
J gene: TRBJ2-1
V gene: TRBV9
D gene: NA
CDR3 protein: CASSVVYSVYNEQFF
CDR3 DNA: TGTGCCAGCAGCGTCGTGTACAGCGTCTACAATGAGCAGTTCTTC

clone size: few
J gene: TRBJ1-2
V gene: TRBV30
D gene: TRBD1
CDR3 protein: CAWSPGQGSLGYTF
CDR3 DNA: TGTGCCTGGAGCCCGGGACAGGGGAGTCTCGGCTACACCTTC

clone size: medium-sized
J gene: TRBJ2-1
V gene: TRBV27
D gene: NA
CDR3 protein: CASSFGEPGEQFF
CDR3 DNA: TGTGCCAGCAGTTTCGGGGAACCGGGTGAGCAGTTCTTC

clone size: medium-sized
J gene: TRBJ2-7
V gene: TRBV27
D gene: NA
CDR3 protein: CASSLRPGGEQYF
CDR3 DNA: TGTGCCAGCAGTTTACGGCCCGGAGGCGAGCAGTACTTC

clone size: medium-sized
J gene: TRBJ2-1
V gene: TRBV7-7
D gene: TRBD2
CDR3 protein: CASGGSSYNEQFF
CDR3 DNA: TGTGCTAGCGGGGGAAGCTCCTACAATGAGCAGTTCTTC

clone size: NA
J gene: TRBJ2-5
V gene: TRBV18
D gene: NA
CDR3 protein: CASSSEQETQYF
CDR3 DNA: TGTGCCAGCTCGTCAGAACAAGAGACCCAGTACTTC

clone size: medium-sized
J gene: TRBJ2-1
V gene: TRBV15
D gene: NA
CDR3 protein: CATSSYGQYNEQFF
CDR3 DNA: TGTGCCACCAGCAGTTACGGGCAGTACAATGAGCAGTTCTTC

clone size: medium-sized
J gene: TRBJ2-7
V gene: TRBV12-5
D gene: NA
CDR3 protein: CASRPDIFPYEQYF
CDR3 DNA: TGTGCTAGTAGACCCGACATCTTTCCCTACGAGCAGTACTTC

clone size: many
J gene: TRBJ2-7
V gene: TRBV10-2
D gene: TRBD2
CDR3 protein: CASSQQRGYEQYF
CDR3 DNA: TGCGCCAGCAGCCAGCAGCGGGGTTACGAGCAGTACTTC

clone size: medium-sized
J gene: TRBJ2-1
V gene: TRBV5-1
D gene: NA
CDR3 protein: CASSLIRGPQVHEQFF
CDR3 DNA: TGCGCCAGCAGCTTGATTCGGGGACCTCAGGTCCATGAGCAGTTCTTC

clone size: medium-sized
J gene: TRBJ2-5
V gene: TRBV6-5
D gene: TRBD2
CDR3 protein: CASSYSASGAETQYF
CDR3 DNA: TGTGCCAGCAGTTACTCGGCTAGCGGGGCGGAGACCCAGTACTTC

clone size: NA
J gene: TRBJ2-1
V gene: TRBV7-2
D gene: NA
CDR3 protein: CASSLLLADYNEQFF
CDR3 DNA: TGTGCCAGCAGCTTACTGTTAGCGGATTACAATGAGCAGTTCTTC

clone size: NA
J gene: TRBJ1-2
V gene: TRBV5-4
D gene: TRBD1
CDR3 protein: CASSWRGQGNYGYTF
CDR3 DNA: TGTGCCAGCAGCTGGAGGGGACAGGGGAACTATGGCTACACCTTC

clone size: NA
J gene: TRBJ1-2
V gene: TRBV12-3/TRBV12-4
D gene: TRBD1
CDR3 protein: CASSSRRDRNGYTF
CDR3 DNA: TGTGCCAGCAGTTCCCGCCGGGACAGGAATGGCTACACCTTC

clone size: many
J gene: TRBJ1-5
V gene: TRBV6-1
D gene: NA
CDR3 protein: CASSEHDWWRGGPQHF
CDR3 DNA: TGTGCCAGCAGTGAACACGACTGGTGGAGGGGGGGGCCCCAGCATTTT

clone size: many
J gene: TRBJ1-1
V gene: TRBV3-1
D gene: NA
CDR3 protein: CASSPVGRVGTEAFF
CDR3 DNA: TGTGCCAGCAGCCCAGTGGGAAGGGTGGGGACTGAAGCTTTCTTT

clone size: many
J gene: TRBJ1-1
V gene: TRBV4-2
D gene: NA
CDR3 protein: CASSPMGRTPLNTEAFF
CDR3 DNA: TGTGCCAGCAGCCCAATGGGACGGACTCCCCTGAACACTGAAGCTTTCTTT

clone size: many
J gene: TRBJ2-5
V gene: TRBV2
D gene: NA
CDR3 protein: CASSEQEETQYF
CDR3 DNA: TGTGCCAGCAGTGAACAGGAAGAGACCCAGTACTTC

clone size: large
J gene: TRBJ2-7
V gene: TRBV11-2
D gene: NA
CDR3 protein: CASSFPLGGGPDEQYF
CDR3 DNA: TGTGCCAGCAGCTTCCCTCTTGGAGGGGGCCCTGACGAGCAGTACTTC

clone size: NA
J gene: TRBJ1-2
V gene: TRBV7-2
D gene: NA
CDR3 protein: CASSLGGNRDYGYTF
CDR3 DNA: TGTGCCAGCAGCTTAGGAGGGAACCGAGACTATGGCTACACCTTC

clone size: NA
J gene: TRBJ2-2
V gene: TRBV20-1
D gene: NA
CDR3 protein: CSARAQATGELFF
CDR3 DNA: TGCAGTGCTAGAGCACAGGCCACCGGGGAGCTGTTTTTT

clone size: few
J gene: TRBJ1-1
V gene: TRBV3-1
D gene: NA
CDR3 protein: CASSQKGRKKGNTEAFF
CDR3 DNA: TGTGCCAGCAGCCAAAAGGGCAGGAAGAAAGGGAACACTGAAGCTTTCTTT

clone size: many
J gene: TRBJ2-7
V gene: TRBV12-3/TRBV12-4
D gene: NA
CDR3 protein: CASSFQREQYF
CDR3 DNA: TGTGCCAGCAGTTTCCAGAGGGAGCAGTACTTC

clone size: many
J gene: TRBJ2-3
V gene: TRBV20-1
D gene: NA
CDR3 protein: CSASKAQAQISTDTQYF
CDR3 DNA: TGCAGTGCTTCCAAAGCACAGGCCCAAATCAGCACAGATACGCAGTATTTT

clone size: medium-sized
J gene: TRBJ2-2
V gene: TRBV4-3
D gene: TRBD1
CDR3 protein: CASSQDVRTGRAGELFF
CDR3 DNA: TGCGCCAGCAGCCAAGATGTACGGACAGGGCGGGCCGGGGAGCTGTTTTTT

clone size: many
J gene: TRBJ2-2
V gene: TRBV12-3/TRBV12-4
D gene: NA
CDR3 protein: CASSFGVTGELFF
CDR3 DNA: TGTGCCAGCAGTTTTGGGGTCACCGGGGAGCTGTTTTTT

clone size: medium-sized
J gene: TRBJ1-2
V gene: TRBV5-1
D gene: NA
CDR3 protein: CASSLEGALANYGYTF
CDR3 DNA: TGCGCCAGCAGCTTGGAAGGGGCCCTAGCTAACTATGGCTACACCTTC

clone size: medium-sized
J gene: TRBJ2-3
V gene: TRBV5-1
D gene: NA
CDR3 protein: CASSLEQGADTQYF
CDR3 DNA: TGCGCCAGCAGCTTGGAACAGGGCGCAGATACGCAGTATTTT

clone size: few
J gene: TRBJ1-2
V gene: TRBV14
D gene: TRBD1
CDR3 protein: CASSAPGQGMRGYTF
CDR3 DNA: TGTGCCAGCAGCGCTCCGGGACAGGGGATGAGGGGCTACACCTTC